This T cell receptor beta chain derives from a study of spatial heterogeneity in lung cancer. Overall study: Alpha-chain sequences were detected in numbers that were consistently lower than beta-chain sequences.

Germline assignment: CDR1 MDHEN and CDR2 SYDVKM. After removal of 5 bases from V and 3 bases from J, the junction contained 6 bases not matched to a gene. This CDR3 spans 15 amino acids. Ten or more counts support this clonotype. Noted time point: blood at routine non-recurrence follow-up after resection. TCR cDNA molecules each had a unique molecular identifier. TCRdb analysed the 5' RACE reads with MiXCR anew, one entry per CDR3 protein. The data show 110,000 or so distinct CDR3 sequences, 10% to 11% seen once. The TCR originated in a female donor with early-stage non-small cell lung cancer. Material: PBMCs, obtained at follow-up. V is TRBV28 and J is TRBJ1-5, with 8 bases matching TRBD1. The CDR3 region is CASSLSDRDNQPQHF. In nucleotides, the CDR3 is TGTGCCAGCAGTCTTTCGGACAGGGACAATCAGCCCCAGCATTTT.